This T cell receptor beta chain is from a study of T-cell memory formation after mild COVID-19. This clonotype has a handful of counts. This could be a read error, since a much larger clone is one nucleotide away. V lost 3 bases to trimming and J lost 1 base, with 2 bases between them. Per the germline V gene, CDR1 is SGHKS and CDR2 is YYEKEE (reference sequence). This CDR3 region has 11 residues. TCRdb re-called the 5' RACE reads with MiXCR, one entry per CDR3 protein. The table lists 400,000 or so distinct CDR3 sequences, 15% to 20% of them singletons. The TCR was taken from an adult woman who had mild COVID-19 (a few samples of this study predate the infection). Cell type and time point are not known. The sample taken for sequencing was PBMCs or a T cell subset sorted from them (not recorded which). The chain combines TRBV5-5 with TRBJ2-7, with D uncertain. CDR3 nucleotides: TGTGCCAGCAGCTGGTCCTACGAGCAGTACTTC. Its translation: CASSWSYEQYF.